This TCR beta chain was obtained from a study of T cell responses to AZD1222 COVID-19 vaccine. Study results and caveats: Nearly half of spike-specific TCRs reportedly go after variant regions that carry no mutations. Regions 160-218 and 743-854 dominated among vaccine-associated CD4 TCRs spanning spike.

Looked up from germline, CDR1 is GTSNPN and CDR2 is SVGIG (reference sequence). Trimming took off 1 base at V and 5 bases at J, with 6 bases between the two ends. The CDR3 runs to 11 residues. Profiling relied on immunoSEQ multiplex PCR, and the TCRdb table lists in-frame clones only, not all of them. Found here are 40,000 to 50,000 clones, 75% to 90% of them singletons; the top ten hold approximately 20%. Concerning this clone: Its antigen is unidentified.

Here the sequenced sample was peripheral blood, taken 28 days after the second AZD1222 dose. This TCR came from an adult who received the AZD1222 COVID-19 vaccine. The genes are TRBV30 and TRBJ2-7; possibly TRBD1 for D (5 bases). CDR3 sequence reads: CAWSGRDEQYF. For the CDR3, the DNA is TGTGCCTGGAGTGGCAGGGACGAGCAGTACTTC.